This T cell receptor beta chain derives from a study of T cell changes during pregnancy in multiple sclerosis. Assay: immunoSEQ multiplex PCR; the TCRdb copy retains only in-frame clones and omits some. This sample has approximately 60,000 clones; over 80% occur once, and the top ten carry around 2.8%. The sequence derives from a female donor in good health, enrolled as a control in a pregnancy study. The material sequenced was peripheral blood, taken in the second trimester of pregnancy.

The CDR3 DNA follows: TGTGCCAGCAGCCCTGACCGGGACAGGGGAAACCTTGGGGGAAACACCATATATTTT. Translated, it gives CASSPDRDRGNLGGNTIYF. This chain connects TRBV9 to TRBJ1-3, with 10 bases identical to TRBD1. From germline, CDR1 is SGDLS and CDR2 YYNGEE. This CDR3 is built from 19 residues. V trimming: 4 bases; J trimming: 4 bases; junction bases outside the gene matches: 17.